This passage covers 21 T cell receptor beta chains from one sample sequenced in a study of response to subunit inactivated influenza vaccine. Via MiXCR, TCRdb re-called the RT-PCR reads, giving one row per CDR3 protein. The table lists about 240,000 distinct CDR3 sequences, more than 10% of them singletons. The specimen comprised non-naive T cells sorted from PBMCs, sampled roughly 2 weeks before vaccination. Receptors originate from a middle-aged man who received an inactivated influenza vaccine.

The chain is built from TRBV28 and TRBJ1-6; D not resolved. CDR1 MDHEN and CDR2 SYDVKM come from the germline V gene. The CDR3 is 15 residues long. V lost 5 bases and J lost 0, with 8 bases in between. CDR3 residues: CASSPQFSYNSPLHF. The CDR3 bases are TGTGCCAGCAGTCCACAGTTCTCCTATAATTCACCCCTCCACTTT.

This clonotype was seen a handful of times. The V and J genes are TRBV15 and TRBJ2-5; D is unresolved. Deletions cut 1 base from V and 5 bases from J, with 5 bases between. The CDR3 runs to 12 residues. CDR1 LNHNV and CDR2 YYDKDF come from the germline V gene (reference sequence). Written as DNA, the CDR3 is TGTGCCACCAGCAGAGTTTTCGAGACCCAGTACTTC. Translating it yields CATSRVFETQYF.

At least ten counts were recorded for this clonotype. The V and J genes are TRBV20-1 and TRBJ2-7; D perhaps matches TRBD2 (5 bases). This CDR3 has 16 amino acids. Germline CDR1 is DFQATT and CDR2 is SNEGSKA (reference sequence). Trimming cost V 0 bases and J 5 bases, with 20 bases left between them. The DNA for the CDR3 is TGCAGTGCTAGAGATCTGAGGCGAGGAGGACTGGACGAGCAGTACTTC. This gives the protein CSARDLRRGGLDEQYF.

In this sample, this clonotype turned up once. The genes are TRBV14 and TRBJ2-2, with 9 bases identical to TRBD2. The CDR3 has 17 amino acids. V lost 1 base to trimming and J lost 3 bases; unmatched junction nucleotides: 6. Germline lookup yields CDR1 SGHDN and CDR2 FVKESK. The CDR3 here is CASSQVGGRAHTGELFF. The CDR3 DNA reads TGTGCCAGCAGCCAAGTCGGCGGGAGGGCGCACACCGGGGAGCTGTTTTTT.

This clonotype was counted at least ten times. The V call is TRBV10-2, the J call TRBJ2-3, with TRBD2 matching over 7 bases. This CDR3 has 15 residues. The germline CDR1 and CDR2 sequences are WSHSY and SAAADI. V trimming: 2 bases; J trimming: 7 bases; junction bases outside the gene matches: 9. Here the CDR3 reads CASSEASGPGNTQYF. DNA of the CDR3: TGCGCCAGCAGTGAGGCTAGCGGTCCCGGTAATACGCAGTATTTT.

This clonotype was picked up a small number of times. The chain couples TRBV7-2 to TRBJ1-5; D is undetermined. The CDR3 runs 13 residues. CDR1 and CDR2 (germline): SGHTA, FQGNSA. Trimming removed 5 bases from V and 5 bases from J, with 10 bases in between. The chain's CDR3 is CASSQTVDQPQHF. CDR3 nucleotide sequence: TGTGCCAGCAGCCAAACAGTAGATCAGCCCCAGCATTTT.

The DNA for the CDR3 is TGCAGTGCTCCATTACAGGGTCCCCATGGCTACACCTTC. Its protein is CSAPLQGPHGYTF. The chain employs TRBV20-1 and TRBJ1-2; TRBD1 might be the D (6 bases). Trimming shortened V by 5 bases and J by 6 bases, and 16 bases separated the two germline ends. From germline, CDR1 is DFQATT and CDR2 SNEGSKA (reference sequence). There are 13 residues in the CDR3.

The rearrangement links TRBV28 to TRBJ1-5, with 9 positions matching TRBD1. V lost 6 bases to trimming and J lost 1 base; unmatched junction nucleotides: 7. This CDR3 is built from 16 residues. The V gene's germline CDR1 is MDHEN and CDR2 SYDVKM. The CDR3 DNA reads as TGTGCCAGCAGCTCACAGGGGGCAGAAAGCAATCAGCCCCAGCATTTT. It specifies CASSSQGAESNQPQHF.

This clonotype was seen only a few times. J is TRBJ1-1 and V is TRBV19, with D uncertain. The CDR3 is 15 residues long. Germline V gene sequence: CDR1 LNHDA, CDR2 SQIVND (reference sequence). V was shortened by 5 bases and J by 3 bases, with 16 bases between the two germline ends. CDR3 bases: TGTGCCAGTAGTCCTCAACGACTGGGGTACACTGAAGCTTTCTTT. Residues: CASSPQRLGYTEAFF.

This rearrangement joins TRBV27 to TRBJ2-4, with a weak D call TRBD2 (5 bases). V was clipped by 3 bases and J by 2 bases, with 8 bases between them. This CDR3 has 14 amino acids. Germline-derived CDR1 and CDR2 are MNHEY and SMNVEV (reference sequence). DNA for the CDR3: TGTGCCAGCAGTTTCCGGGATACCAAAAACATTCAGTACTTC. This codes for CASSFRDTKNIQYF.

The CDR3 loop is CASSQSSMAGELFF. In DNA form, the CDR3 reads TGTGCCAGCAGCCAAAGTTCGATGGCCGGGGAGCTGTTTTTT. V gene TRBV4-2 combines with J gene TRBJ2-2; D ambiguous. V was trimmed by 2 bases and J by 6 bases, leaving 10 bases between them. This CDR3 region has 14 residues. The germline V gene has CDR1 LGHNA and CDR2 YNFKEQ.

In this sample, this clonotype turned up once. Written as DNA, the CDR3 is TGTGCCAGCAGTTACATCGGTCATTACCTGGCGAACTATGGCTACACCTTC. It yields the protein CASSYIGHYLANYGYTF. This chain uses TRBV6-5 with TRBJ1-2; unclear D gene. V was trimmed by 2 bases and J by 2 bases, leaving 18 bases between them. Germline lookup yields CDR1 MNHEY and CDR2 SVGAGI. The CDR3 is 17 residues long.

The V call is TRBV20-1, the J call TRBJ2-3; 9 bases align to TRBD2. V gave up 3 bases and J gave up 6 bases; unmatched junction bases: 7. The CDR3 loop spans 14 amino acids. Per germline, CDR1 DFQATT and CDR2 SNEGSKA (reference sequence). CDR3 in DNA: TGCAGTGCTAGTGTCCTGAGCGGGGGGGATACGCAGTATTTT. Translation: CSASVLSGGDTQYF.

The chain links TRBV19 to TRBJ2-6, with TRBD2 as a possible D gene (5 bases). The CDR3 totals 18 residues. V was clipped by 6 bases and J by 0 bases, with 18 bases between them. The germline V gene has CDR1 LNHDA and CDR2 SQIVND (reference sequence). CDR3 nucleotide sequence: TGTGCCAGTAGCGATACTCTCGTCGGGGTCTCTGGGGCCAACGTCCTGACTTTC. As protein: CASSDTLVGVSGANVLTF.

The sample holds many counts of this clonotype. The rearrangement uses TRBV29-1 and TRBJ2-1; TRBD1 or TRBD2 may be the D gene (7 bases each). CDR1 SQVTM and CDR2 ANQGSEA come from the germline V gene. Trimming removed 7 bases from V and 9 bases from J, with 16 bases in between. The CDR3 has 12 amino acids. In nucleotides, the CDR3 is TGCAGCGCTGGACCAGGGGGGGGTGAGCAGTTCTTC. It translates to CSAGPGGGEQFF.

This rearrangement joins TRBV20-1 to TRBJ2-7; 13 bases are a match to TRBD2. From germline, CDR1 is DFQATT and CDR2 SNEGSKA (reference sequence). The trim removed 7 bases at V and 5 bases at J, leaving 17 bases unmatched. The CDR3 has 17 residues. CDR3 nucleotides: TGCAGTGTCTGGGGCGGGACTAGCGGGACCGCTGGTCACGAGCAGTACTTC. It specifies CSVWGGTSGTAGHEQYF.

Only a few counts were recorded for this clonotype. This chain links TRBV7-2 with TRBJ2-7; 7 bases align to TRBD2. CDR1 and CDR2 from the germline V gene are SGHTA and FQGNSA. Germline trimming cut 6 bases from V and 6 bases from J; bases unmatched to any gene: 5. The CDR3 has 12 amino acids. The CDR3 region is CASRLERGEQYF. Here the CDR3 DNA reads TGTGCCAGCAGACTCGAGCGGGGCGAGCAGTACTTC.

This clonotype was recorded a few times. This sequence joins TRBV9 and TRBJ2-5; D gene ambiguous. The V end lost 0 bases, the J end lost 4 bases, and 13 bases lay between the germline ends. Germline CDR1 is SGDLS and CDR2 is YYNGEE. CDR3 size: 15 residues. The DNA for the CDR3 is TGTGCCAGCAGCGTAGGACACTCGCCCCTAGAGACCCAGTACTTC. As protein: CASSVGHSPLETQYF.

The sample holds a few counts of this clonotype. In DNA form, the CDR3 reads TGTGCCAGCAGCTTTCCCGAAGAGACCCAGTACTTC. Its translation is CASSFPEETQYF. J is TRBJ2-5 and V is TRBV7-2; D is ambiguous. Trimming cost V 3 bases and J 3 bases, with 5 bases left between them. Germline CDR1 SGHTA, CDR2 FQGNSA. The CDR3 totals 12 residues. The whole variable domain, filled in from reference TRBV7-2 and TRBJ2-5, reads GAGVSQSPSNKVTEKGKDVELRCDPISGHTALYWYRQSLGQGLEFLIYFQGNSAPDKSGLPSDRFSAERTGGSVSTLTIQRTQQEDSAVYLCASSFPEETQYFGPGTRLLVL.

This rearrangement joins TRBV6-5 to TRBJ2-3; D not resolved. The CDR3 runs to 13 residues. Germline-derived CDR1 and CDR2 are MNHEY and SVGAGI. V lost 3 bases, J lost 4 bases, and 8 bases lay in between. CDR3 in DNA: TGTGCCAGCAGTTATAGTCTTTCAGATACGCAGTATTTT. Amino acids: CASSYSLSDTQYF.

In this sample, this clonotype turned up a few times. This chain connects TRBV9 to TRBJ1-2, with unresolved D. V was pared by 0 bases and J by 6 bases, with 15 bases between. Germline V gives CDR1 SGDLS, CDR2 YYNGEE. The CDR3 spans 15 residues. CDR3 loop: CASSVDLDTLNGYTF. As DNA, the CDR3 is TGTGCCAGCAGCGTAGATCTAGACACCCTCAATGGCTACACCTTC.